This T cell receptor (beta chain) was documented in a study of shared clonotypes between healthy human individuals. Every immunoSEQ plate was one replicate of a subset's evenly spread DNA. Sequencing was performed on unsorted PBMC DNA using ten immunoSEQ deep assay plates. Sequencing was performed with immunoSEQ multiplex PCR; in TCRdb, only in-frame clones are kept and a portion is missing. The table shows about 520,000 clones, with roughly 80% occurring only once. With V trimmed by 6 bases and J by 4 bases, 9 bases remained unmatched. The CDR3 runs 15 residues. The V gene's germline CDR1 is SNHLY and CDR2 FYNNEI.

The sample taken for sequencing was PBMCs. The genes are TRBV2 and TRBJ2-7; 10 bases are shared with TRBD2. The TCR originated in a woman aged 40-49 years in good health. Some clones in this sample may be carry-over from other donors' samples. CDR3 DNA: TGTGCCAGCAGGACGGATCGGACTAGCGGTTACGAGCAGTACTTC. Encoded protein: CASRTDRTSGYEQYF.